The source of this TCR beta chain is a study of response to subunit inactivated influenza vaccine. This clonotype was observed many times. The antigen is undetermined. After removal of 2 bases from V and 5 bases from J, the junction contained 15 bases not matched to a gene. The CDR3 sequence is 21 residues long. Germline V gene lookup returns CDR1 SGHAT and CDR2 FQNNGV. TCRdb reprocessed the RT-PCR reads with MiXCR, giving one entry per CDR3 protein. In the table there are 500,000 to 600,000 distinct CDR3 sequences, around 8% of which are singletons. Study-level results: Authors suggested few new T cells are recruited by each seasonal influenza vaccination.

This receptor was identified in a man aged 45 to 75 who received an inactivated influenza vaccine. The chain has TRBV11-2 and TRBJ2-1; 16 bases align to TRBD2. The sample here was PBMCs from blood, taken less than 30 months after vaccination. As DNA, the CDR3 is TGTGCCAGCAGCTTAAATCCGGGACTAGCGGGAGGGCCCGGCCCGGACAATGAGCAGTTCTTC. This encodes CASSLNPGLAGGPGPDNEQFF.